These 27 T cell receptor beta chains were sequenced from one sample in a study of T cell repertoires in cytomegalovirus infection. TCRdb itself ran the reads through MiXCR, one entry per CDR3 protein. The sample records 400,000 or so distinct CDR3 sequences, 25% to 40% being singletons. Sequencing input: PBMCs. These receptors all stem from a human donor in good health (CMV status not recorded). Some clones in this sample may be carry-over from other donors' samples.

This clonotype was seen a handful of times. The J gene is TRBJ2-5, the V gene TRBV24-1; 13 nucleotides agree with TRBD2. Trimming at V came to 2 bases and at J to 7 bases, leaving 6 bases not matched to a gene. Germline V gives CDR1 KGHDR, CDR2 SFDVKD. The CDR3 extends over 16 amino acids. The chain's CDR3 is CATSDWTSGGLGTQYF. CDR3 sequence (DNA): TGTGCCACCAGTGATTGGACTAGCGGGGGCCTCGGGACCCAGTACTTC.

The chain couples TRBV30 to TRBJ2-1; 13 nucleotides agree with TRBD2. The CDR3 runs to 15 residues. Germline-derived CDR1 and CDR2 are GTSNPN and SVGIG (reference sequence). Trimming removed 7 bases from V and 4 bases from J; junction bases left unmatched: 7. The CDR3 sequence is CASPTSGGIYNEQFF. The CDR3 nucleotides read TGTGCCTCCCCGACTAGCGGGGGGATATACAATGAGCAGTTCTTC.

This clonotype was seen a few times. The CDR3 DNA reads as TGTGCCAGCAGCTTAGATGGGCGCGGAAGGGAGACCCAGTACTTC. The encoded protein is CASSLDGRGRETQYF. V usage is TRBV7-2 and J usage is TRBJ2-5; the D is unclear. Trimming pared 1 base from V and 5 bases from J, leaving 14 bases between. Germline CDR1 and CDR2: SGHTA and FQGNSA. CDR3 size: 15 residues.

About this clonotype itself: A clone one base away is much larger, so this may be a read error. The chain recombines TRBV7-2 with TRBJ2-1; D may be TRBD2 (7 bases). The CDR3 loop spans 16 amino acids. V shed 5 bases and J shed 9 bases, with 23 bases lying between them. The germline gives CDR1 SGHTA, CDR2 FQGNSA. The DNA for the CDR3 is TGTGCCAGCAGCCAGAGGTCTGGGATCGCGGGGGCTGAGCAGTTCTTC. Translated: CASSQRSGIAGAEQFF.

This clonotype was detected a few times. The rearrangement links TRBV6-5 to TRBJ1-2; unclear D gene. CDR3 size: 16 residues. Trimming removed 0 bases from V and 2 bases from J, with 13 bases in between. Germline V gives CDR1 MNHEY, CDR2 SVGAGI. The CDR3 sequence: CASSYSRHGQNYGYTF. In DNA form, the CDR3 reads TGTGCCAGCAGTTACTCACGTCACGGGCAGAACTATGGCTACACCTTC.

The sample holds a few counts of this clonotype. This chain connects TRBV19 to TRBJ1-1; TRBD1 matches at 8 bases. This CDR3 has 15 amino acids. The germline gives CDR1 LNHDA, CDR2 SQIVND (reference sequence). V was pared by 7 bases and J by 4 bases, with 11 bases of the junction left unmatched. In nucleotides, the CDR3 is TGTGCCAGTACCGCCCGGAAGACAGGGGCCACTGAAGCTTTCTTT. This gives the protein CASTARKTGATEAFF.

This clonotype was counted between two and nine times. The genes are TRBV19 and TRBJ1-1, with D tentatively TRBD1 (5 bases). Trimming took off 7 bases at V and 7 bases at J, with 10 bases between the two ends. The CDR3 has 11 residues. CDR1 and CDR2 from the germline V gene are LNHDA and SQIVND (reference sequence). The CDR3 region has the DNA TGTGCCAGTACCAACGGGGGTGAAGCTTTCTTT. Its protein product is CASTNGGEAFF.

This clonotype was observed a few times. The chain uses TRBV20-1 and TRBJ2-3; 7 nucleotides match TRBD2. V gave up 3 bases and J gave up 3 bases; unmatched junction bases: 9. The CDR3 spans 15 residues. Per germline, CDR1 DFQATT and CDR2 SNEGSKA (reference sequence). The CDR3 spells CSARSWGGSTDTQYF. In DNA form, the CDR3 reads TGCAGTGCTAGGAGTTGGGGAGGGTCAACAGATACGCAGTATTTT.

For the CDR3, the DNA is TGTGCCAGCAGCTACCGGACAGGCAACAATGAGCAGTTCTTC. Translating it yields CASSYRTGNNEQFF. This rearrangement joins TRBV7-9 to TRBJ2-1, with 7 bases fitting TRBD1. Germline V gene data show CDR1 as SEHNR and CDR2 as FQNEAQ (reference sequence). CDR3 length equals 14 residues. The V gene end was trimmed by 4 bases and the J gene end by 5 bases; junction bases not matched to a gene: 5.

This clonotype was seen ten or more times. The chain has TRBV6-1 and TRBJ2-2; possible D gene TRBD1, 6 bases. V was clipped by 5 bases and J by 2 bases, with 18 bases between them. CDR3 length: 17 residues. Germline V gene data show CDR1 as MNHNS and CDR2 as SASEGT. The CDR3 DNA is TGTGCCAGCAGTAACCCCCACGGGACAACCAACACCGGGGAGCTGTTTTTT. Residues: CASSNPHGTTNTGELFF.

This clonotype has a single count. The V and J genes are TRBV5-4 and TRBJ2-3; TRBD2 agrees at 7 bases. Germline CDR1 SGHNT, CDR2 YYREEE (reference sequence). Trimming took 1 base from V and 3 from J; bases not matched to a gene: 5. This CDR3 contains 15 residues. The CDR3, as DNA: TGTGCCAGCAGCTTGTGGGGGGGGGTGACAGATACGCAGTATTTT. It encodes CASSLWGGVTDTQYF.

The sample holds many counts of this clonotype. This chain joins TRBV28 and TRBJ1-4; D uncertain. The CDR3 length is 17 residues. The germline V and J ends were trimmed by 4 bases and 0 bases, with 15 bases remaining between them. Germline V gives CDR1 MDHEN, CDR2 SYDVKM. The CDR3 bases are TGTGCCAGCAGTTCCGGGCCGGCGATTGCAACTAATGAAAAACTGTTTTTT. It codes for CASSSGPAIATNEKLFF. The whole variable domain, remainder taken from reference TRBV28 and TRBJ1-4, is DVKVTQSSRYLVKRTGEKVFLECVQDMDHENMFWYRQDPGLGLRLIYFSYDVKMKEKGDIPEGYSVSREKKERFSLILESASTNQTSMYLCASSSGPAIATNEKLFFGSGTQLSVL.

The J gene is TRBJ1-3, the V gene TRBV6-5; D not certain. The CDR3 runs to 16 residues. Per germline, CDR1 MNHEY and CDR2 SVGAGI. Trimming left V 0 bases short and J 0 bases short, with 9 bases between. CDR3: CASSYSELSSGNTIYF. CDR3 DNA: TGTGCCAGCAGTTACTCGGAACTGAGCTCTGGAAACACCATATATTTT.

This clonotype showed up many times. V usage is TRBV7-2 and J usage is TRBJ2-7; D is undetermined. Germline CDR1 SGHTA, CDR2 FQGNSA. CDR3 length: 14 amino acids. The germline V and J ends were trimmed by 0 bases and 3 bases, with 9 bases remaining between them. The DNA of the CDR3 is TGTGCCAGCAGCTTAGCGATTCAGGTCTACGAGCAGTACTTC. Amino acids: CASSLAIQVYEQYF. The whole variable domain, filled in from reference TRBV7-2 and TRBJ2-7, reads GAGVSQSPSNKVTEKGKDVELRCDPISGHTALYWYRQSLGQGLEFLIYFQGNSAPDKSGLPSDRFSAERTGGSVSTLTIQRTQQEDSAVYLCASSLAIQVYEQYFGPGTRLTVT.

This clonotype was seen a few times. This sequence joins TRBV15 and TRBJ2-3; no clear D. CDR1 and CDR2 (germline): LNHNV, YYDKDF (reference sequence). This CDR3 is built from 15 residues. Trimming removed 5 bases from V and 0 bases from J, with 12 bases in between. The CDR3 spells CATSSTAGSTDTQYF. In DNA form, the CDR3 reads TGTGCCACCAGCTCAACCGCAGGTAGCACAGATACGCAGTATTTT. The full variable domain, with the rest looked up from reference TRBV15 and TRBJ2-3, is DAMVIQNPRYQVTQFGKPVTLSCSQTLNHNVMYWYQQKSSQAPKLLFHYYDKDFNNEADTPDNFQSRRPNTSFCFLDIRSPGLGDTAMYLCATSSTAGSTDTQYFGPGTRLTVL.

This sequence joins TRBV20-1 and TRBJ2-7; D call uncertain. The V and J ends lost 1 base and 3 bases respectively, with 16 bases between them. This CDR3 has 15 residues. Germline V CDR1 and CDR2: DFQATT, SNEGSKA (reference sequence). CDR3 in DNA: TGCAGTGCTAGAGTCGAAGGAAGCACGGGCTACGAGCAGTACTTC. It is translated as CSARVEGSTGYEQYF.

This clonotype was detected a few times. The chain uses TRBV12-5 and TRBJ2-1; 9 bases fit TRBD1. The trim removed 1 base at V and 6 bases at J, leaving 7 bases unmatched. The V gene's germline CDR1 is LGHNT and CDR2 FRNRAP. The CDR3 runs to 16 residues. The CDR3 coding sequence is TGTGCTAGTGGTTTGGGAGGGACAGGGAGGGGCAATGAGCAGTTCTTC. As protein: CASGLGGTGRGNEQFF.

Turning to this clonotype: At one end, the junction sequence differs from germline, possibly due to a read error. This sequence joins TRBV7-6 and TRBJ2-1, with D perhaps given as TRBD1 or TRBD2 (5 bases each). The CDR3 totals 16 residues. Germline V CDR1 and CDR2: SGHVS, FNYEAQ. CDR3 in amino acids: CASSLRGGWPYNEQFF. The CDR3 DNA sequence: TGTGCAAGCAGCTTAAGGGGCGGGTGGCCCTACAATGAGCAGTTCTTC. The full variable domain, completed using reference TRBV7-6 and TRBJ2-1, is GAGVSQSPRYKVTKRGQDVALRCDPISGHVSLYWYRQALGQGPEFLTYFNYEAQQDKSGLPNDRFSAERPEGSISTLTIQRTEQRDSAMYRCASSLRGGWPYNEQFFGPGTRLTVL.

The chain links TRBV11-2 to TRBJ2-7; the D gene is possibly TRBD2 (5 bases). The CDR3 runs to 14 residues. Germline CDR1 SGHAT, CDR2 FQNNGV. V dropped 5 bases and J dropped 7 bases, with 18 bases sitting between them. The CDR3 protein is CASSPGSINGEQYF. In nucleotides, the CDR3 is TGTGCCAGCAGCCCGGGATCGATAAACGGGGAGCAGTACTTC.

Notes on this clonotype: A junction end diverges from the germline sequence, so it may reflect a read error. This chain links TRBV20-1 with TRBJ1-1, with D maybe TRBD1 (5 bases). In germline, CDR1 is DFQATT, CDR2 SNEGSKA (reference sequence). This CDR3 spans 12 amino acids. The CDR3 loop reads CSARDLQPLGDF. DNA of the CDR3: TGCAGTGCTAGAGACTTACAGCCGTTAGGGGATTTT.

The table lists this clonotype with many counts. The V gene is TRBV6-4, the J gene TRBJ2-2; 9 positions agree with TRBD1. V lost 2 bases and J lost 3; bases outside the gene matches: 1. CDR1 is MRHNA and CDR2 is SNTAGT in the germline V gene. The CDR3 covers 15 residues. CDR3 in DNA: TGTGCCAGCAGTGACCGGACAGGGGACACCGGGGAGCTGTTTTTT. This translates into CASSDRTGDTGELFF.

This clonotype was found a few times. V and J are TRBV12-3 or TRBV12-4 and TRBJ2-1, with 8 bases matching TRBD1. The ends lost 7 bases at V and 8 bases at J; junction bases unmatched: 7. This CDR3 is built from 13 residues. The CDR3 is CASTDPGGDEQFF. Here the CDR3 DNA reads TGTGCCAGCACCGATCCAGGGGGCGATGAGCAGTTCTTC.

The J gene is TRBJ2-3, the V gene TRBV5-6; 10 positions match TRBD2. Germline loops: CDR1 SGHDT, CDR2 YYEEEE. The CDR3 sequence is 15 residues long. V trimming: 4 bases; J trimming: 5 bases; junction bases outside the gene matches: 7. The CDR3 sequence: CASSHSGGAEDTQYF. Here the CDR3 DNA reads TGTGCCAGCAGCCACAGCGGGGGGGCAGAAGATACGCAGTATTTT.

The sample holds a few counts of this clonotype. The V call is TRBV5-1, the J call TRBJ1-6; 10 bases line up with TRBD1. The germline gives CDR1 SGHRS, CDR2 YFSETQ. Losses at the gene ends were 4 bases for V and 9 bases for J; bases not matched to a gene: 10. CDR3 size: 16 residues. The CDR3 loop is CASSPNGGTGVSPLHF. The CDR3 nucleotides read TGCGCCAGCAGCCCGAACGGTGGGACAGGGGTTTCACCCCTCCACTTT.

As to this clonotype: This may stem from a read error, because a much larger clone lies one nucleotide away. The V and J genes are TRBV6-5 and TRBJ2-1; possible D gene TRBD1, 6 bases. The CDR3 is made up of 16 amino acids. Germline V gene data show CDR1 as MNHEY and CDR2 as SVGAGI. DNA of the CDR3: TGTGCCAGCAGTCCGGAACAGGGCGTCCGCCACAATGAGCAGTGCTTC. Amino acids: CASSPEQGVRHNEQCF.

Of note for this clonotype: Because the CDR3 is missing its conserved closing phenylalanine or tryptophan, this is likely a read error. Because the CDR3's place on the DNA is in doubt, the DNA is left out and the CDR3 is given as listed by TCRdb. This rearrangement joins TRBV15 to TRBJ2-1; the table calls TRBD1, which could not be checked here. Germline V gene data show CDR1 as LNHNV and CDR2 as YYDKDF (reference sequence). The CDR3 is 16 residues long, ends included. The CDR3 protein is CATSRDRAGADNDPFC.

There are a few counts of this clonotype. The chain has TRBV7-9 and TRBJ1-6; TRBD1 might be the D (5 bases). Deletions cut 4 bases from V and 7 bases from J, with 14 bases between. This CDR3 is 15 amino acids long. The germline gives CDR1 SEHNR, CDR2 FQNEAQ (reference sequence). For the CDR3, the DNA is TGTGCCAGCAGCTCGGGGCCTGCGGGGAATTCACCCCTCCACTTT. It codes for CASSSGPAGNSPLHF.